The 21 T cell receptor beta chains reported below all come from one sample, sequenced in a study of T cells in Graves' hyperthyroidism and ophthalmopathy. It was RNA transcripts that yielded the amplified TCR beta CDR3 regions. During a first-round RT-PCR of the TCR CDR3, the HTBI primer set was used. TCRdb reprocessed the multiplex PCR reads via MiXCR and lists one record per CDR3 protein. The data hold 700,000 or so distinct CDR3 sequences, with about 15% observed a single time. The sequencing input was blood. Receptor source: a man younger than 35 with Graves' hyperthyroidism.

This clonotype was counted many times. The chain employs TRBV12-3 or TRBV12-4 and TRBJ2-5, with D tentatively TRBD2 (6 bases). Trimming removed 6 bases from V and 4 bases from J, with 12 bases in between. This CDR3 has 13 amino acids. The CDR3 protein is CASSFTGGETQYF. The CDR3 DNA is TGTGCCAGCAGCTTTACCGGGGGAGAGACCCAGTACTTC.

The chain joins TRBV6-1 to TRBJ2-5; D is undetermined. Trimming took 2 bases from V and 2 from J, leaving 9 bases between them. The CDR3 has 14 residues. The germline CDR1 and CDR2 sequences are MNHNS and SASEGT. The CDR3 protein is CASSESTVQETQYF. The CDR3 nucleotides read TGTGCCAGCAGTGAATCTACAGTACAAGAGACCCAGTACTTC.

This clonotype was detected only a few times. The chain employs TRBV7-9 and TRBJ2-1, with 13 bases identical to TRBD2. J was trimmed by 5 bases and V by 5 bases; bases with no gene match: 3. The CDR3 covers 15 residues. Germline-derived CDR1 and CDR2 are SEHNR and FQNEAQ (reference sequence). CDR3: CASSRTSGRNNEQFF. The CDR3 DNA follows: TGTGCCAGCAGCCGGACTAGCGGGAGAAACAATGAGCAGTTCTTC.

This clonotype was recorded many times. The V gene is TRBV15, the J gene TRBJ2-7, with D perhaps matching TRBD1 (5 bases). The CDR3 spans 13 residues. V was clipped by 1 base and J by 5 bases, with 9 bases between them. Germline-derived CDR1 and CDR2 are LNHNV and YYDKDF (reference sequence). Written as DNA, the CDR3 is TGTGCCACCAGCAGAGGGGCAGGGAACGAGCAGTACTTC. Encoded protein: CATSRGAGNEQYF.

This clonotype was observed many times. This chain links TRBV5-6 with TRBJ1-1, with D uncertain. CDR3 size: 14 residues. Germline CDR1 reads SGHDT; CDR2 reads YYEEEE. V lost 2 bases and J 11 bases, leaving 19 bases between the germline ends. The CDR3 reads CASSFRQAIRRAFF. The CDR3 DNA follows: TGTGCCAGCAGCTTCAGGCAGGCCATACGGCGGGCTTTCTTT.

Many counts were recorded for this clonotype. This sequence joins TRBV28 and TRBJ2-3; D gene unclear. Germline V gives CDR1 MDHEN, CDR2 SYDVKM. V was clipped by 7 bases and J by 0 bases, with 14 bases between them. This CDR3 has 15 amino acids. CDR3 loop: CASNLIYSSTDTQYF. In DNA form, the CDR3 reads TGTGCCAGCAACCTGATTTACTCTAGCACAGATACGCAGTATTTT.

This clonotype occurred a few times. The gene calls are TRBV6-2 or TRBV6-3 and TRBJ1-5; 7 nucleotides line up with TRBD1. J gave up 4 bases and V 2 bases, and 5 bases lay outside the gene matches. Germline V gene data show CDR1 as MNHEY and CDR2 as SVGEGT. The CDR3 is made up of 15 amino acids. Here the CDR3 reads CASSYAGTDNQPQHF. In DNA form, the CDR3 reads TGTGCCAGCAGTTACGCCGGGACAGATAATCAGCCCCAGCATTTT.

This clonotype was counted many times. This chain uses TRBV6-2 or TRBV6-3 with TRBJ1-1; D call uncertain. The CDR3 covers 14 residues. Germline assignment: CDR1 MNHEY and CDR2 SVGEGT. Trimming shortened V by 0 bases and J by 11 bases, and 16 bases separated the two germline ends. The CDR3 region is CASSYSETWYLAFF. The CDR3, as DNA: TGTGCCAGCAGTTACTCAGAGACCTGGTATTTGGCTTTCTTT.

A word on this clonotype: Possible read error: a much larger clone is one base away. V usage is TRBV7-9 and J usage is TRBJ2-3; D may be TRBD1 or TRBD2 (5 bases each). Trimming shortened V by 5 bases and J by 4 bases, and 16 bases separated the two germline ends. Germline V lookup: CDR1 SEHNR, CDR2 FQNEAQ (reference sequence). This CDR3 contains 15 residues. The CDR3 region is CASSNRQSEADTQYF. CDR3 DNA: TGTGCCAGCAGCAACAGACAGTCGGAGGCAGATACGCAGTATTTT.

This clonotype was recorded many times. The chain uses TRBV5-8 and TRBJ2-5; 9 bases fit TRBD2. Germline values: CDR1 SGHTS, CDR2 YDEGEE. Trimming at V came to 3 bases and at J to 9 bases, leaving 12 bases not matched to a gene. This CDR3 contains 15 residues. CDR3: CASSSRLADSPPQYF. The CDR3 DNA follows: TGTGCCAGCAGCTCGAGACTAGCGGATTCCCCACCCCAGTACTTC.

This clonotype was detected once. The V and J genes are TRBV13 and TRBJ2-1; TRBD2 matches 10 bases. Unmatched junction bases numbered 9, after V lost 5 bases and J lost 11 bases. This CDR3 has 14 amino acids. Germline loops: CDR1 PRHDT, CDR2 FYEKMQ (reference sequence). The CDR3 protein is CASSPSGSGNKQFF. CDR3 sequence (DNA): TGTGCCAGCAGCCCTAGCGGGAGTGGTAATAAGCAGTTCTTC.

This clonotype was seen a handful of times. J is TRBJ1-1 and V is TRBV3-1; no definite D call. Trimming removed 2 bases from V and 0 bases from J, with 7 bases in between. The CDR3 runs to 14 residues. In germline, CDR1 is LGHDT, CDR2 YNNKEL (reference sequence). In DNA form, the CDR3 reads TGTGCCAGCAGCCAAAGGAGTTTGAACACTGAAGCTTTCTTT. It encodes CASSQRSLNTEAFF.

This clonotype was seen many times. The V call is TRBV11-2, the J call TRBJ2-7; 10 bases fit TRBD1. Germline V gene lookup returns CDR1 SGHAT and CDR2 FQNNGV. The CDR3 is 16 residues long. Unmatched junction bases numbered 6, after V lost 0 bases and J lost 4 bases. The CDR3 DNA reads TGTGCCAGCAGCTTAGATGGGGACAGGGGCGTTTACGAGCAGTACTTC. It is translated as CASSLDGDRGVYEQYF.

This clonotype was observed many times. J is TRBJ1-1 and V is TRBV28; 7 positions match TRBD1. Germline V gives CDR1 MDHEN, CDR2 SYDVKM. V gave up 4 bases and J gave up 7 bases; unmatched junction bases: 6. CDR3 length equals 13 residues. The CDR3 reads CASSYPGQREAFF. The CDR3 nucleotides are TGTGCCAGCAGTTACCCGGGACAGCGTGAAGCTTTCTTT.

V and J are TRBV20-1 and TRBJ1-1, with D unresolved. The CDR3 sequence is 15 residues long. Germline lookup yields CDR1 DFQATT and CDR2 SNEGSKA (reference sequence). The ends were cut back, 6 bases at V and 1 base at J, with 18 bases in the middle. The CDR3 protein is CSASYALAENTEAFF. CDR3 DNA: TGCAGTGCGAGTTACGCCCTTGCGGAGAACACTGAAGCTTTCTTT.

Details on this clonotype: A much bigger clone sits one base away, suggesting this may be a read error. The chain couples TRBV3-1 to TRBJ2-1, with a tentative D call TRBD2 (5 bases). The CDR3 covers 13 residues. The germline V gene has CDR1 LGHDT and CDR2 YNNKEL (reference sequence). The CDR3 region is CASIQALRDEQFF. As DNA, the CDR3 is TGTGCCAGCATCCAAGCCTTGCGGGATGAGCAGTTCTTC.

The chain carries TRBV20-1 and TRBJ2-1, with 11 bases that match TRBD2. The V segment lost 7 bases and the J segment 3 bases; nucleotides outside the gene matches: 5. Germline CDR1 reads DFQATT; CDR2 reads SNEGSKA (reference sequence). CDR3 length: 14 amino acids. CDR3 sequence (DNA): TGCAGTGATACGACTAGCGGGGTCTACAATGAGCAGTTCTTC. It encodes CSDTTSGVYNEQFF.

This clonotype was recorded many times. This chain uses TRBV7-3 with TRBJ2-5, with 11 bases matching TRBD2. CDR1 is SGHTA and CDR2 is FQGTGA in the germline V gene. Germline trimming cut 5 bases from V and 5 bases from J; bases unmatched to any gene: 7. The CDR3 extends over 15 amino acids. The CDR3 loop reads CASSLSGLAEETQYF. The CDR3 coding sequence is TGTGCCAGCAGCCTATCGGGACTAGCGGAGGAGACCCAGTACTTC.

This clonotype was counted only a few times. V and J are TRBV5-1 and TRBJ2-5; 8 bases align to TRBD1. CDR3 length: 17 residues. V dropped 2 bases and J dropped 0; count of bases not matched to a gene: 9. Germline CDR1 reads SGHRS; CDR2 reads YFSETQ. CDR3 in DNA: TGCGCCAGCAGCTTAAAACTAGGGACAGGCAACCAAGAGACCCAGTACTTC. This sequence encodes CASSLKLGTGNQETQYF.

About this clonotype: A read error may account for a junction end that differs from germline. V and J are TRBV3-1 and TRBJ2-5; D is unresolved. Germline V CDR1 and CDR2: LGHDT, YNNKEL (reference sequence). The CDR3 is made up of 12 amino acids. CDR3 amino acids: CTSSQDLGSTYF. The CDR3 nucleotides read TGTACCAGCAGCCAAGATCTGGGATCCACATACTTC.

This clonotype was found many times. This chain connects TRBV9 to TRBJ2-7, with 7 bases aligning to TRBD2. V was pared by 0 bases and J by 5 bases, with 5 bases of the junction left unmatched. The V gene's germline CDR1 is SGDLS and CDR2 YYNGEE. The CDR3 extends over 14 amino acids. The CDR3 spells CASSVGLAENEQYF. For the CDR3, the DNA is TGTGCCAGCAGCGTAGGGCTAGCGGAAAACGAGCAGTACTTC.